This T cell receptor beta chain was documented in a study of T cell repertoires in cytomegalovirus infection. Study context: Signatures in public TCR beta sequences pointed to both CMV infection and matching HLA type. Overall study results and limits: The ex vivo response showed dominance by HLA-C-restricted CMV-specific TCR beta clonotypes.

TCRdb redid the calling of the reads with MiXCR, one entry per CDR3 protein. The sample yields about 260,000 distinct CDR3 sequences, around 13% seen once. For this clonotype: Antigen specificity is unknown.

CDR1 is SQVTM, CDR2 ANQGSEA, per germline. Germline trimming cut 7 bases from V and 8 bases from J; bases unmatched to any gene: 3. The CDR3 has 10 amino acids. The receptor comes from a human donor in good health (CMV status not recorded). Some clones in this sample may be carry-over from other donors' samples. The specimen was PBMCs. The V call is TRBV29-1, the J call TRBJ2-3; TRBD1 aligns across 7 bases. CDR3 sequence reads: CSGRQGTQYF. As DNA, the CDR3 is TGCAGCGGGAGACAGGGTACGCAGTATTTT.